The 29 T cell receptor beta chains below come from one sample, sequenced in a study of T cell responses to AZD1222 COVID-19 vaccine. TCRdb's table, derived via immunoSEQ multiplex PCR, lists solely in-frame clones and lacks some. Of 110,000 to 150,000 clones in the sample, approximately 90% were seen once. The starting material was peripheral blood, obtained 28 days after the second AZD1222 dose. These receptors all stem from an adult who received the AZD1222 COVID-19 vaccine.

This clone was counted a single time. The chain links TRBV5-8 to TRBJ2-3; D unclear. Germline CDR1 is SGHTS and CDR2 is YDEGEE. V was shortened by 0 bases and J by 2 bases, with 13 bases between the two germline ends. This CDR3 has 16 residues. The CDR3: CASSLDLYGDTDTQYF. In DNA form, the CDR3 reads TGTGCCAGCAGCTTGGACCTTTATGGGGACACAGATACGCAGTATTTT. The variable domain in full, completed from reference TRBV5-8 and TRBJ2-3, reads EAGVTQSPTHLIKTRGQQATLRCSPISGHTSVYWYQQALGLGLQFLLWYDEGEERNRGNFPPRFSGRQFPNYSSELNVNALELEDSALYLCASSLDLYGDTDTQYFGPGTRLTVL.

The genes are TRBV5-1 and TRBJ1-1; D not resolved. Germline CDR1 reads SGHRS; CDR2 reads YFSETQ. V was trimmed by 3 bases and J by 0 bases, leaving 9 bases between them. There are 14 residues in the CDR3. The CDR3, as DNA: TGCGCCAGCAGCTCGGACGGGTTGAACACTGAAGCTTTCTTT. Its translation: CASSSDGLNTEAFF.

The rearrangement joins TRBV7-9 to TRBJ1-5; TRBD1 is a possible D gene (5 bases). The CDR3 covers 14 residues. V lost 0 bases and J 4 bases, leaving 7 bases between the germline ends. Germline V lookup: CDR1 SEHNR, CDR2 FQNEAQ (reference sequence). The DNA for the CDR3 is TGTGCCAGCAGCTTAGCGACAGCAAATCAGCCCCAGCATTTT. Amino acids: CASSLATANQPQHF.

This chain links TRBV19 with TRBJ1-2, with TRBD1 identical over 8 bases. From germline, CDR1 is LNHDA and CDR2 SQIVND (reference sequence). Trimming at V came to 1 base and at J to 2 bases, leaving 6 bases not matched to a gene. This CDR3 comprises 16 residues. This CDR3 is CASSIAGGESNYGYTF. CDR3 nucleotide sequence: TGTGCCAGTAGTATAGCAGGGGGCGAATCCAACTATGGCTACACCTTC.

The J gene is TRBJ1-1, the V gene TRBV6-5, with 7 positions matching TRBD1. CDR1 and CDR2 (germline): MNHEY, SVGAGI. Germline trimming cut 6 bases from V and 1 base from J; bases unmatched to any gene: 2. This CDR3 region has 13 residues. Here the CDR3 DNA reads TGTGCCAGCAGGGGACAGCAGAACACTGAAGCTTTCTTT. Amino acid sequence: CASRGQQNTEAFF.

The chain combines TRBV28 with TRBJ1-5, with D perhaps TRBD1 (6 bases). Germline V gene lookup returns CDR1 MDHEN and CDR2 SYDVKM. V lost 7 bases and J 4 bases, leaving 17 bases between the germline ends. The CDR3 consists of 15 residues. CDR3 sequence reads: CASTTTGSINQPQHF. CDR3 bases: TGTGCCAGCACCACGACAGGAAGTATAAATCAGCCCCAGCATTTT.

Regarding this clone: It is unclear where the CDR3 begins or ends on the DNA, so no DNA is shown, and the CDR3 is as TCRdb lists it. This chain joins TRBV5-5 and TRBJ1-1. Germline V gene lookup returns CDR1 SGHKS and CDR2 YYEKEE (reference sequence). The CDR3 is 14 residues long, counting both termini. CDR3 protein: CASILARANTEAFF.

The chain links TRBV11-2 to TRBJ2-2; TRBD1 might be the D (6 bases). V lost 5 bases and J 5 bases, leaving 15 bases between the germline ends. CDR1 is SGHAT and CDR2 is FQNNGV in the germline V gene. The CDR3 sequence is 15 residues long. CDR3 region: CASSLNRERTGELFF. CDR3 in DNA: TGTGCCAGCAGCCTTAACAGGGAAAGGACCGGGGAGCTGTTTTTT.

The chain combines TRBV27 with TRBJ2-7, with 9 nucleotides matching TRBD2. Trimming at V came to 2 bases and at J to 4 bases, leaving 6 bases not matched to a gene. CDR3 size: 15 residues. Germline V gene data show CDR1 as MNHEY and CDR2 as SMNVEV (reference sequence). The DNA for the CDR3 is TGTGCCAGCAGTTTAGGGGCGGGAGGGCCGTACGAGCAGTACTTC. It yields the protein CASSLGAGGPYEQYF.

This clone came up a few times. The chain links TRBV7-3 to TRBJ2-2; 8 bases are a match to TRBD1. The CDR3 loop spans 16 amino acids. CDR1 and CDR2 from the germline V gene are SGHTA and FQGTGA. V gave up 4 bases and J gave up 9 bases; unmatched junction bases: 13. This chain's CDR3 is CASSSSQGANARELFF. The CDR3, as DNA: TGTGCCAGCAGCTCTAGCCAGGGGGCTAACGCCAGGGAGCTGTTTTTT.

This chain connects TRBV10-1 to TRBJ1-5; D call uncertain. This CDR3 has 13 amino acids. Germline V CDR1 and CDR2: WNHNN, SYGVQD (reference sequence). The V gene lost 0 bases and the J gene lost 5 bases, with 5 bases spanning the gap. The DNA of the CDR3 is TGCGCCAGCAGTGAGTCAATGGATCAGCCCCAGCATTTT. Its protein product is CASSESMDQPQHF.

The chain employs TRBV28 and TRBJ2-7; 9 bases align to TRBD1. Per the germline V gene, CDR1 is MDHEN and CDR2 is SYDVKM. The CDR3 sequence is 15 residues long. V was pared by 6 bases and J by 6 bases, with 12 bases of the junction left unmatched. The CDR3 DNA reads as TGTGCCAGCAGCCCGGGACAGGGAGCGGGCCTCGAGCAGTACTTC. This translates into CASSPGQGAGLEQYF. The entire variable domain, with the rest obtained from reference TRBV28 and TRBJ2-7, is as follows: DVKVTQSSRYLVKRTGEKVFLECVQDMDHENMFWYRQDPGLGLRLIYFSYDVKMKEKGDIPEGYSVSREKKERFSLILESASTNQTSMYLCASSPGQGAGLEQYFGPGTRLTVT.

The CDR3 DNA reads as TGTGCCAGCAGCCGCCCCCAGGGCGGGAGATCAGATACGCAGTATTTT. This codes for CASSRPQGGRSDTQYF. The V and J genes are TRBV28 and TRBJ2-3, with 7 bases that match TRBD2. The CDR3 runs 16 residues. Losses at the gene ends were 6 bases for V and 4 bases for J; bases not matched to a gene: 13. The germline V gene has CDR1 MDHEN and CDR2 SYDVKM.

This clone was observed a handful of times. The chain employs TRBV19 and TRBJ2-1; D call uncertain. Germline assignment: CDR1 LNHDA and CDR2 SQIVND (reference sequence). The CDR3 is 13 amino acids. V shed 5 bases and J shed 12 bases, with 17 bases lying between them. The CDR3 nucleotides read TGTGCCAGTAGTGTTGGCATCCGGGCGGTGCAGTTCTTC. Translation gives CASSVGIRAVQFF.

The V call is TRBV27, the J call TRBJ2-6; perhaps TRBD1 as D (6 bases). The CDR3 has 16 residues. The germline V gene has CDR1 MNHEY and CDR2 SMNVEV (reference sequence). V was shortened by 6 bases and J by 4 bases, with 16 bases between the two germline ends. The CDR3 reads CASRTNRVTGANVLTF. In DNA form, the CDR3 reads TGTGCCAGCAGGACGAACAGGGTAACCGGGGCCAACGTCCTGACTTTC.

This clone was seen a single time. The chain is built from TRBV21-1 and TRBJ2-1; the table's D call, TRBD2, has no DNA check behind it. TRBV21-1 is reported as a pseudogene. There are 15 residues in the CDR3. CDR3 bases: TGTGCCAGCAGCAAGTGGTACGAAGGAGGCAATGAGCAGTTCTTC. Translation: CASSKWYEGGNEQFF.

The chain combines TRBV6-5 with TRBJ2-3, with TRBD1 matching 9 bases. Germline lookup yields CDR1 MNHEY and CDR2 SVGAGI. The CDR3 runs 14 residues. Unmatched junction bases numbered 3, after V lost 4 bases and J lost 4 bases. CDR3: CASSWDRVADTQYF. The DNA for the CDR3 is TGTGCCAGCAGTTGGGACAGGGTCGCAGATACGCAGTATTTT.

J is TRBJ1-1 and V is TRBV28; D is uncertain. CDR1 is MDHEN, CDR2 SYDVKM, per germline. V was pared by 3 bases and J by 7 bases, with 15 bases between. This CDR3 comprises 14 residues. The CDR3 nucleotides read TGTGCCAGCAGTTTCTCCCCCCTACACGGTGAAGCTTTCTTT. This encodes CASSFSPLHGEAFF.

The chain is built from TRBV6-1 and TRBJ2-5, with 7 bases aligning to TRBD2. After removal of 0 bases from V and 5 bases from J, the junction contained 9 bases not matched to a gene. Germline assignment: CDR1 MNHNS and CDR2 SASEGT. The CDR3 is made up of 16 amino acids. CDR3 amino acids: CASSEALRGTTETQYF. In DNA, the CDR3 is TGTGCCAGCAGTGAAGCGCTTCGAGGGACTACCGAGACCCAGTACTTC.

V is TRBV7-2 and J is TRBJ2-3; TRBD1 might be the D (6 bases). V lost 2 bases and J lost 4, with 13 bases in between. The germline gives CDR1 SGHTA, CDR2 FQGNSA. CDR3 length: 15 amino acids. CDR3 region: CASSLQGSWADTQYF. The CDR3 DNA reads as TGTGCCAGCAGCTTACAGGGGAGTTGGGCAGATACGCAGTATTTT.

CDR3 amino acids: CASSQLRAEARGYGYTF. The CDR3 bases are TGTGCCAGCAGCCAACTCCGAGCAGAGGCGAGAGGCTATGGCTACACCTTC. The chain recombines TRBV3-1 (or the pseudogene TRBV3-2) with TRBJ1-2; D is unclear. The CDR3 length is 17 residues. From germline, CDR1 is LGHDT and CDR2 YNNKEL (reference sequence). Between the trimmed V and J ends, which lost 2 bases and 4 bases, there was a span of 20 bases.

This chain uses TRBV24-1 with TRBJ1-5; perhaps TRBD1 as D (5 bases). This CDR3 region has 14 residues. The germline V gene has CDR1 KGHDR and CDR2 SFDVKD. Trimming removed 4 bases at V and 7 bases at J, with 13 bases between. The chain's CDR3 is CATSEPGYGQPQHF. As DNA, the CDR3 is TGTGCCACCAGTGAGCCAGGGTACGGACAGCCCCAGCATTTT.

In DNA form, the CDR3 reads TGTGCCAGCAGCCCCCGGACAGGGGCCCAAGCTTTCTTT. It specifies CASSPRTGAQAFF. The chain uses TRBV6-5 and TRBJ1-1; 9 nucleotides line up with TRBD1. The CDR3 sequence is 13 residues long. The V gene's germline CDR1 is MNHEY and CDR2 SVGAGI. V shed 6 bases and J 9 bases; nucleotides not matched to a gene: 8.

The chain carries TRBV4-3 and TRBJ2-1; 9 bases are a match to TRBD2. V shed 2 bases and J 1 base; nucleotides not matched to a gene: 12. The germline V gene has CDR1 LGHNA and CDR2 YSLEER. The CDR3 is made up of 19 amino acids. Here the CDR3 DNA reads TGCGCCAGCAGCCAACACTCTCCCCGAGCGGGAGGTTCCTACAATGAGCAGTTCTTC. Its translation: CASSQHSPRAGGSYNEQFF.

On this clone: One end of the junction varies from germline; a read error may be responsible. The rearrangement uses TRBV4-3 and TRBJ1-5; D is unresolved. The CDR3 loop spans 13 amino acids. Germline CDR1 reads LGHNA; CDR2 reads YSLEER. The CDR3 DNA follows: TGCGCCAGCAGTCAAGACGGGAATCAGCCCCAGCATTTT. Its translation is CASSQDGNQPQHF.

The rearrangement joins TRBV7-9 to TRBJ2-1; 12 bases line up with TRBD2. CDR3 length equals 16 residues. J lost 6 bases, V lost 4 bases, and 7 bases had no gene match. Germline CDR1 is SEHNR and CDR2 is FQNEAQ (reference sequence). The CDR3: CASSSSSGRALNEQFF. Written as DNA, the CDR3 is TGTGCCAGCAGCTCCTCTAGCGGGAGGGCCCTCAATGAGCAGTTCTTC.

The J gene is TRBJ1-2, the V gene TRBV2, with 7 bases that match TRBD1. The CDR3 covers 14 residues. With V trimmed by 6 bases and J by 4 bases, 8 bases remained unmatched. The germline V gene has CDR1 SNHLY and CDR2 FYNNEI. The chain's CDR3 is CASSNRDSFYGYTF. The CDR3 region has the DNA TGTGCCAGCAGCAACCGGGACAGCTTCTATGGCTACACCTTC.

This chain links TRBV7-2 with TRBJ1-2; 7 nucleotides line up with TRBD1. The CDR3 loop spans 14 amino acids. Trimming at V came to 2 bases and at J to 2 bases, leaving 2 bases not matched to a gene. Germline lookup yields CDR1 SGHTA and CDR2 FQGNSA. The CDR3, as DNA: TGTGCCAGCAGCTTATCGGGACAGAACTATGGCTACACCTTC. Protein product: CASSLSGQNYGYTF.

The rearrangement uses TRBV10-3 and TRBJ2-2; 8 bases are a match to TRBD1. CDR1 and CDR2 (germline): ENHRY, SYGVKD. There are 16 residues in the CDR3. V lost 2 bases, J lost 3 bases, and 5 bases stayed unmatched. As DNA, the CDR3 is TGTGCCATCAGTGAGAGGACAGGGTTGGACACCGGGGAGCTGTTTTTT. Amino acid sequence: CAISERTGLDTGELFF.